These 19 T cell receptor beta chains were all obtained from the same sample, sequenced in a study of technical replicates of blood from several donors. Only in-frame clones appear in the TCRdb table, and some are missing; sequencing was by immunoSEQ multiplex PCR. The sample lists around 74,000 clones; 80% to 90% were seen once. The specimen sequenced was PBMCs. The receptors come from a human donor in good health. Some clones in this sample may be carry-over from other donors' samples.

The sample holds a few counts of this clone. The CDR3 region is CASSLDEGRRNIQYF. DNA of the CDR3: TGCGCCAGCAGCTTGGATGAGGGCCGGAGGAACATTCAGTACTTC. The rearrangement links TRBV5-1 to TRBJ2-4; D may be TRBD2 (5 bases). Trimming removed 0 bases at V and 7 bases at J, with 14 bases between. Germline V gene sequence: CDR1 SGHRS, CDR2 YFSETQ. The CDR3 is made up of 15 amino acids.

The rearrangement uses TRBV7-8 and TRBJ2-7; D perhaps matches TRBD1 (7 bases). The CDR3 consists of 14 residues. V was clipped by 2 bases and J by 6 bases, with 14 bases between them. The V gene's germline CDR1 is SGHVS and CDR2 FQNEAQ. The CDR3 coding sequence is TGTGCCAGCAGCTTATCCAGGGGGGCTCCCGAGCAGTACTTC. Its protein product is CASSLSRGAPEQYF.

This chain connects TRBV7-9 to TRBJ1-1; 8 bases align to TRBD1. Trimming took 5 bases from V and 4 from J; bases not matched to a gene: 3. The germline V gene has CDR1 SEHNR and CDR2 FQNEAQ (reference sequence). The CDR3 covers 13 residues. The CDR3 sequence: CASSDRGATEAFF. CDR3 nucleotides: TGTGCCAGCAGCGACAGGGGCGCCACTGAAGCTTTCTTT.

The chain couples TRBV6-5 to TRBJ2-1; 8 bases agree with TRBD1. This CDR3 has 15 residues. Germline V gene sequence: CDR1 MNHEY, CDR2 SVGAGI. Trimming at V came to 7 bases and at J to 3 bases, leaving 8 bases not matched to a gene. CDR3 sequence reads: CASTLSGGHYNEQFF. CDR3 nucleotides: TGTGCCAGCACCTTATCAGGGGGCCACTACAATGAGCAGTTCTTC.

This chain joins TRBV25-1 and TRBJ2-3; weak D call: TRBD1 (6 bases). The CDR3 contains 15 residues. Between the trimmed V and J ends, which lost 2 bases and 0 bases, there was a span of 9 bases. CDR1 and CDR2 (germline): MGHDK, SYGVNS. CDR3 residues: CASSEQGLSTDTQYF. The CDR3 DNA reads TGTGCCAGCAGTGAACAGGGGCTAAGCACAGATACGCAGTATTTT.

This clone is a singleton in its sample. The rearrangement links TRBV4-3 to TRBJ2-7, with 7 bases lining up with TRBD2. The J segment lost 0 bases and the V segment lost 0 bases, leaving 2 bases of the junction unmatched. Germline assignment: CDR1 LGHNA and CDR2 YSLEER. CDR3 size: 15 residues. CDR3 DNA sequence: TGCGCCAGCAGCCAAGATTGGGACTACTCCTACGAGCAGTACTTC. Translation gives CASSQDWDYSYEQYF.

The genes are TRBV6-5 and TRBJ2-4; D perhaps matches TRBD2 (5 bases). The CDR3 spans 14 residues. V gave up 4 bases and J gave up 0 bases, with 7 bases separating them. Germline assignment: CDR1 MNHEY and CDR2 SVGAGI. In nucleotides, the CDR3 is TGTGCCAGCAGTTTAGAGGGAGCCAAAAACATTCAGTACTTC. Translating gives CASSLEGAKNIQYF.

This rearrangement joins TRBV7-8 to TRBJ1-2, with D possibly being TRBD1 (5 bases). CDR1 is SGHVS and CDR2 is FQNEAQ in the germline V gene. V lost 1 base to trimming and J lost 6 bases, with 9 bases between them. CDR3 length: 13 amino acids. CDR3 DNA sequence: TGTGCCAGCAGCTTAGTGTACAGGAATGGCTACACCTTC. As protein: CASSLVYRNGYTF. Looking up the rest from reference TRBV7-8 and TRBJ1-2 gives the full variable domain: GAGVSQSPRYKVAKRGQDVALRCDPISGHVSLFWYQQALGQGPEFLTYFQNEAQLDKSGLPSDRFFAERPEGSVSTLKIQRTQQEDSAVYLCASSLVYRNGYTFGSGTRLTVV.

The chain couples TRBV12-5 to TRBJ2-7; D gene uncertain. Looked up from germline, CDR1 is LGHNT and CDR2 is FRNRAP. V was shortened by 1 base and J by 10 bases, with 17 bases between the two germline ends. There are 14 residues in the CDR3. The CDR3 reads CASGLAGRSSSQYF. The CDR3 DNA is TGTGCTAGTGGTTTGGCAGGTAGATCCTCCTCTCAGTACTTC.

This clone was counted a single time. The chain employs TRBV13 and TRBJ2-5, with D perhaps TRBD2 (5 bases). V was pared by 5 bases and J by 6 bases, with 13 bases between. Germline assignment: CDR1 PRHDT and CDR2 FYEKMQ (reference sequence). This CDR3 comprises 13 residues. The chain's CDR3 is CASSPRTGKTQYF. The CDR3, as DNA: TGTGCCAGCAGCCCCCGGACGGGGAAGACCCAGTACTTC. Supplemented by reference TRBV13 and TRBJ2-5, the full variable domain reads AAGVIQSPRHLIKEKRETATLKCYPIPRHDTVYWYQQGPGQDPQFLISFYEKMQSDKGSIPDRFSAQQFSDYHSELNMSSLELGDSALYFCASSPRTGKTQYFGPGTRLLVL.

The DNA of the CDR3 is TGTGCCAGCACTAGAGTGGCGATTCGGACCGGGGAGCTGTTTTTT. Translating gives CASTRVAIRTGELFF. This rearrangement joins TRBV6-5 to TRBJ2-2, with D uncertain. The V gene lost 7 bases and the J gene lost 5 bases, with 17 bases spanning the gap. Per the germline V gene, CDR1 is MNHEY and CDR2 is SVGAGI. The CDR3 loop spans 15 amino acids.

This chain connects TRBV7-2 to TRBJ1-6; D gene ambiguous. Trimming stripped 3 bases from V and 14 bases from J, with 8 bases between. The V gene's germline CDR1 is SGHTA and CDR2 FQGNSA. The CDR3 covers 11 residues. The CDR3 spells CASSLGRTLHF. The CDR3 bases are TGTGCCAGCAGCTTGGGGAGGACCCTCCACTTT. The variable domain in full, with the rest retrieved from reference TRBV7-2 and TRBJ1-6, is GAGVSQSPSNKVTEKGKDVELRCDPISGHTALYWYRQSLGQGLEFLIYFQGNSAPDKSGLPSDRFSAERTGGSVSTLTIQRTQQEDSAVYLCASSLGRTLHFGNGTRLTVT.

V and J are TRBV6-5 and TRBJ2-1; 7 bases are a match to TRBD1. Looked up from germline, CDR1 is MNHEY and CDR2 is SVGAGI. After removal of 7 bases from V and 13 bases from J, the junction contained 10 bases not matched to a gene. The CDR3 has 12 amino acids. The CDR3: CASNHRGTDQFF. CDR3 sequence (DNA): TGTGCCAGCAATCACAGGGGAACCGACCAGTTCTTC.

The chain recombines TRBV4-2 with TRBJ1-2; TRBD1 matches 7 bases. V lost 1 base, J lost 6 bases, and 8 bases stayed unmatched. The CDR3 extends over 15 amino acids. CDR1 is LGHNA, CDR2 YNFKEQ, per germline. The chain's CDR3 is CASSQAPDRVDGYTF. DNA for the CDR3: TGTGCCAGCAGCCAAGCCCCCGACAGGGTAGATGGCTACACCTTC.

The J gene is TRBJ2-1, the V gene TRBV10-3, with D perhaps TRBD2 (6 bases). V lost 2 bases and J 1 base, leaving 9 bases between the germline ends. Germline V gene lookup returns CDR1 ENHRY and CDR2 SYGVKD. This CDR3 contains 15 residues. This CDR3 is CAISEMAGSYNEQFF. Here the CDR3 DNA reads TGTGCCATCAGTGAGATGGCGGGGTCCTACAATGAGCAGTTCTTC.

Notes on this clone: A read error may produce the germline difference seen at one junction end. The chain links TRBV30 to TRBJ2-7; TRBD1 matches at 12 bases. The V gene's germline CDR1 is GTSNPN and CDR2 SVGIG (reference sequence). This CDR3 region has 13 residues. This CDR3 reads CAWSTGTGGRGFF. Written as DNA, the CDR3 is TGTGCCTGGAGTACTGGGACAGGGGGCCGCGGGTTCTTC. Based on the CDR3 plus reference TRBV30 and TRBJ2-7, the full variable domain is SQTIHQWPATLVQPVGSPLSLECTVEGTSNPNLYWYRQAAGRGLQLLFYSVGIGQISSEVPQNLSASRPQDRQFILSSKKLLLSDSGFYLCAWSTGTGGRGFFGPGTRLTVT.

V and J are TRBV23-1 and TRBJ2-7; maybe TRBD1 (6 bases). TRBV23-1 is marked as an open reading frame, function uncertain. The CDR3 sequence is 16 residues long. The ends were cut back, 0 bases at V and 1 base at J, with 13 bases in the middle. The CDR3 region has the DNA TGCGCCAGCAGTCAATCGAGTGGGCAGGGGTCCTACGAGCAGTACTTC. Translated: CASSQSSGQGSYEQYF.

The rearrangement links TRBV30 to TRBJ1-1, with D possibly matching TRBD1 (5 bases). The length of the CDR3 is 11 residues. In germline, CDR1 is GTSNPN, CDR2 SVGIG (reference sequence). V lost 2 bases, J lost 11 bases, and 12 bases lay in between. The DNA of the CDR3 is TGTGCCTGGAGTCCAGGGATCGGGGCTTTCTTT. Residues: CAWSPGIGAFF.

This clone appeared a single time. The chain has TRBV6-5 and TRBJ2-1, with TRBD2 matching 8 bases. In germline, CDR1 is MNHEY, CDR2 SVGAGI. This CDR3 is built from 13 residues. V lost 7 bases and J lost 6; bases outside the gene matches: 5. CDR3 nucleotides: TGTGCCAGCACCTATGCGGGGGGCAATGAGCAGTTCTTC. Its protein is CASTYAGGNEQFF.